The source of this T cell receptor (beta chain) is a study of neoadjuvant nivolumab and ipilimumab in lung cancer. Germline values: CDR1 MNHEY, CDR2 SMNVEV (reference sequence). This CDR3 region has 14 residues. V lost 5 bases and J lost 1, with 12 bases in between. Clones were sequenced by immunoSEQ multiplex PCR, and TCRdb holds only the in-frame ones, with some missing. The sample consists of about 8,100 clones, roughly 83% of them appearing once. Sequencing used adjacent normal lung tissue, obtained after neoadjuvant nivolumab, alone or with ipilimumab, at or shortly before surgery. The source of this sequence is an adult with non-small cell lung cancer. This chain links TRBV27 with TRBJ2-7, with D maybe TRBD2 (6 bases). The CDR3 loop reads CASSSWGTSYEQYF. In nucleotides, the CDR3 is TGTGCCAGCAGTAGCTGGGGGACTTCCTACGAGCAGTACTTC.